This T cell receptor beta chain was obtained from a study of control samples from healthy donors and cancer patients. Measured with immunoSEQ multiplex PCR; TCRdb has only the in-frame clones, and not every one. The sample lists approximately 90,000 clones, about 88% seen once, with about 38% in the top ten. This CDR3 comprises 15 residues. The V gene end was trimmed by 5 bases and the J gene end by 0 bases; junction bases not matched to a gene: 4. CDR1 and CDR2 (germline): SGHTA, FQGNSA. The TCR comes from a man in his sixties or seventies with lung cancer. The specimen was PBMCs. V and J are TRBV7-2 and TRBJ1-5; 7 nucleotides line up with TRBD1. For the CDR3, the DNA is TGTGCCAGCAGCCCAGGGGGACTTAGCAATCAGCCCCAGCATTTT. Translated: CASSPGGLSNQPQHF.